This TCR beta chain is drawn from a study of Graves' ophthalmopathy and Graves' hyperthyroidism. The study, taken as a whole, reports: The blood repertoire also included most expanded thyroid clonotypes above 0.001 frequency. Ophthalmopathy cases were distinguished from stable hyperthyroidism by a 13-signature model, reaching 85% to 90% sensitivity and 81.08% specificity.

This clonotype was detected many times. The antigen remains undetermined. RNA transcripts provided the template for amplifying TCR beta CDR3 regions. Investigators did first-round RT-PCR with HTBI primers, then second-round multiplex PCR. TCRdb re-called the multiplex PCR reads through MiXCR, storing one row per CDR3 protein. Here the sample spans fewer than 400,000 distinct CDR3 sequences, about a sixth being singletons. CDR1 MDHEN and CDR2 SYDVKM come from the germline V gene. V shed 6 bases, J shed 3 bases, and the junction held 8 bases outside the gene matches. CDR3 length equals 14 residues. The J gene is TRBJ2-7, the V gene TRBV28, with 7 bases lining up with TRBD2. The receptor comes from a woman aged 18-29 years with Graves' ophthalmopathy. Sequenced sample: peripheral blood. CDR3 sequence: CASRLPGGGYEQYF. The CDR3 DNA follows: TGTGCCAGCAGATTACCTGGCGGGGGCTACGAGCAGTACTTC.